This TCR beta chain was observed in a study of shared clonotypes between healthy human individuals. Study overall: Every donor yielded three CD4 naive, three CD4 memory, two CD8 naive and one CD8 memory plate. Overall study findings and caveats: It was only blood that was sampled, and tissue repertoires likely differ. Relative to clonotypes present in all four donors, those not shared had lower generation probabilities.

About this clone: As yet, its antigen is unknown.

Produced via immunoSEQ multiplex PCR; TCRdb's table is partial and in-frame only. The sample carries more than 2,000,000 clones, 85% to 95% recorded once. CD4+ cells were split into CD45RA+ naive and CD45RA-negative memory subsets. V dropped 4 bases and J dropped 0 bases, with 15 bases sitting between them. The CDR3 consists of 16 residues. The germline gives CDR1 MNHEY, CDR2 SMNVEV (reference sequence). This TCR came from a man younger than 30 in good health. Some clones in this sample may be carry-over from other donors' samples. The rearrangement joins TRBV27 to TRBJ1-1; D not certain. The sample consisted of naive CD4+ T cells from PBMCs. The sample's subset: CD45RA+ positively selected. CDR3 bases: TGTGCCAGCAGTTCCCCATCTGTGGGATTGAACACTGAAGCTTTCTTT. Translating it yields CASSSPSVGLNTEAFF.